Shown below are 5 T cell receptor beta chains from a single sample sequenced in a study of blood T cell repertoires in COVID-19. The protocol was immunoSEQ multiplex PCR, while the TCRdb copy is restricted to in-frame clones and leaves out a portion. The sample has about 390,000 clones; over 75% are singletons. Sequencing was done on a sample of peripheral blood. These receptors were collected from a woman aged 60 to 75 with COVID-19, enrolled during active disease.

The V and J genes are TRBV15 and TRBJ1-2; D remains ambiguous. The CDR3 consists of 14 residues. Trimming shortened V by 5 bases and J by 5 bases, and 15 bases separated the two germline ends. The germline V gene encodes CDR1 LNHNV and CDR2 YYDKDF (reference sequence). In nucleotides, the CDR3 is TGTGCCACCAGCCCATTTTATACAGAATATGGCTACACCTTC. Translated, it gives CATSPFYTEYGYTF.

The V gene is TRBV13, the J gene TRBJ2-1; D is unclear. Trimming stripped 4 bases from V and 10 bases from J, with 8 bases between. The CDR3 sequence is 11 residues long. Germline CDR1 PRHDT, CDR2 FYEKMQ (reference sequence). The CDR3 loop reads CASSSKLEQFF. The DNA for the CDR3 is TGTGCCAGCAGCTCTAAATTGGAGCAGTTCTTC. Together with reference TRBV13 and TRBJ2-1, the CDR3 gives the full variable domain: AAGVIQSPRHLIKEKRETATLKCYPIPRHDTVYWYQQGPGQDPQFLISFYEKMQSDKGSIPDRFSAQQFSDYHSELNMSSLELGDSALYFCASSSKLEQFFGPGTRLTVL.

CDR3 sequence reads: CAISDLAGGRNEQFF. The CDR3 DNA reads TGTGCCATCAGTGACCTAGCGGGGGGCCGAAATGAGCAGTTCTTC. The J gene is TRBJ2-1, the V gene TRBV10-3, with TRBD2 identical over 11 bases. There are 15 residues in the CDR3. Per germline, CDR1 ENHRY and CDR2 SYGVKD. Trimming removed 3 bases from V and 7 bases from J; junction bases left unmatched: 5.

This rearrangement joins TRBV28 to TRBJ1-5; weak D call: TRBD1 (6 bases). V was clipped by 10 bases and J by 1 base, with 11 bases between them. This CDR3 has 13 amino acids. In germline, CDR1 is MDHEN, CDR2 SYDVKM. CDR3 region: CATSDRSNQPQHF. CDR3 coding DNA: TGTGCCACCTCGGACAGAAGCAATCAGCCCCAGCATTTT. The complete variable domain, with remaining parts taken from reference TRBV28 and TRBJ1-5, reads DVKVTQSSRYLVKRTGEKVFLECVQDMDHENMFWYRQDPGLGLRLIYFSYDVKMKEKGDIPEGYSVSREKKERFSLILESASTNQTSMYLCATSDRSNQPQHFGDGTRLSIL.

A few counts support this clone. The chain links TRBV5-5 to TRBJ1-2; 9 nucleotides align to TRBD1. Losses at the gene ends were 4 bases for V and 10 bases for J; bases not matched to a gene: 20. The CDR3 contains 17 residues. CDR1 and CDR2 from the germline V gene are SGHKS and YYEKEE (reference sequence). The CDR3, as DNA: TGTGCCAGCAGCACCCACAGGGGGCGAGATTTAGCAGGTGCCTACACCTTC. It is translated as CASSTHRGRDLAGAYTF.